This T cell receptor (beta chain) was found in a study of cytomegalovirus exposure and HLA in healthy donors. Study conclusions and caveats: Sequencing depth across donors, presence/absence analyses assumed, was roughly uniform.

The V gene's germline CDR1 is MNHNS and CDR2 SASEGT. The CDR3 has 15 residues. V shed 2 bases and J shed 5 bases, with 15 bases lying between them. Concerning this clone: What it binds is unknown.

The study ran its PCR with 60 Vbeta and 13 Jbeta primers. Per the study methods: Tens of millions of unique TCR beta chains, 9 million to 14 million shared, were counted in a later analysis. This table comes from immunoSEQ multiplex PCR, and its TCRdb copy is limited to in-frame clones, with some not included. V, J and clone size reflect that table, while D and trimming were determined from the DNA. The table includes some 150,000 clones, 72% detected once. Healthy bone marrow donors made up the donors. The rearrangement uses TRBV6-1 and TRBJ2-5; possibly TRBD1 for D (6 bases). This receptor was identified in a middle-aged man in good health and CMV-seronegative. The sequencing sample was made of PBMCs. CDR3 DNA sequence: TGTGCCAGCAGTGAATTAGGGGGTGCATGGGAGACCCAGTACTTC. It translates to CASSELGGAWETQYF.